This T cell receptor beta chain was profiled in a study of glioma-infiltrating T cells. Study overall: Samples included WHO grade II oligodendrogliomas or astrocytomas and initial-diagnosis grade IV glioblastomas. Dexamethasone exposure before glioma surgery was limited to six or fewer days. Broader study findings: A blood CDR3 motif signature was depleted in highly divergent patients. Gliomas, especially low-grade, showed above-expected tissue-blood divergence; non-neoplastic patients showed below.

This clonotype occurred a few times. Antigen unknown. Amplification of TCR alpha and beta CDR3 regions from RNA used iRepertoire nested multiplex PCR. One entry per CDR3 protein results from TCRdb running MiXCR on the multiplex PCR reads. Of a few hundred thousand distinct CDR3 sequences listed, 41% are singletons. This CDR3 has 15 residues. Germline V gene lookup returns CDR1 LGHDT and CDR2 YNNKEL (reference sequence). After removal of 0 bases from V and 6 bases from J, the junction contained 7 bases not matched to a gene. The material sequenced was glioma tissue, nonneoplastic brain tissue, or PBMCs (not recorded which). The clonotype comes from a human donor with low-grade glioma or glioblastoma, undergoing nonglioma brain surgery, or in good health (not recorded which). The chain is built from TRBV3-1 and TRBJ1-1, with 7 bases aligning to TRBD1. This CDR3 reads CASSQDGNRGAEAFF. As DNA, the CDR3 is TGTGCCAGCAGCCAAGACGGCAACAGGGGAGCTGAAGCTTTCTTT.